Presented here are 28 T cell receptor beta chains from one specimen sequenced in a study of T cells in Graves' hyperthyroidism and ophthalmopathy. Regions amplified from RNA transcripts were the TCR beta CDR3 regions. Using the HTBI primer set, a first-round RT-PCR was run on the TCR CDR3. TCRdb reprocessed the multiplex PCR reads via MiXCR and lists one record per CDR3 protein. This table holds 500,000 or so distinct CDR3 sequences, roughly a sixth found once. The sample was blood. The receptors originated from a woman aged 18-35 years with Graves' ophthalmopathy.

V usage is TRBV19 and J usage is TRBJ2-7, with 8 positions matching TRBD2. CDR3 length: 18 residues. Trimming cost V 0 bases and J 7 bases; bases outside gene matches: 17. Germline CDR1 is LNHDA and CDR2 is SQIVND (reference sequence). The CDR3 region is CASSIDQGPGLVRNEQYF. The DNA of the CDR3 is TGTGCCAGTAGTATAGATCAGGGTCCGGGACTAGTCCGTAATGAGCAGTACTTC.

The chain carries TRBV7-8 and TRBJ1-2; tentative D call: TRBD1 (5 bases). V dropped 3 bases and J dropped 0 bases, with 14 bases sitting between them. Germline-derived CDR1 and CDR2 are SGHVS and FQNEAQ. This CDR3 has 16 residues. The chain's CDR3 is CASSFGSIRANYGYTF. For the CDR3, the DNA is TGTGCCAGCAGCTTTGGGAGTATCAGGGCTAACTATGGCTACACCTTC.

The V gene is TRBV9, the J gene TRBJ1-1, with 7 bases identical to TRBD1. This CDR3 is built from 15 residues. Trimming took 3 bases from V and 6 from J; bases not matched to a gene: 11. Germline CDR1 is SGDLS and CDR2 is YYNGEE. The CDR3 spells CASSEQTGRLPEAFF. CDR3 in DNA: TGTGCCAGCAGCGAGCAGACAGGGAGGCTCCCTGAAGCTTTCTTT.

This clonotype occurred a few times. The chain employs TRBV5-1 and TRBJ2-2; weak D call: TRBD2 (5 bases). The CDR3 loop spans 16 amino acids. V was cut by 4 bases and J by 4 bases, with 17 bases left in between. Germline V gene lookup returns CDR1 SGHRS and CDR2 YFSETQ. The CDR3 sequence: CASSLRTGAGTGELFF. In nucleotides, the CDR3 is TGCGCCAGCAGCCTAAGGACTGGCGCGGGCACCGGGGAGCTGTTTTTT. Complete variable domain (other parts from reference TRBV5-1 and TRBJ2-2): KAGVTQTPRYLIKTRGQQVTLSCSPISGHRSVSWYQQTPGQGLQFLFEYFSETQRNKGNFPGRFSGRQFSNSRSEMNVSTLELGDSALYLCASSLRTGAGTGELFFGEGSRLTVL.

This clonotype was seen ten or more times. The chain recombines TRBV28 with TRBJ2-7; D remains unclear. CDR1 and CDR2 (germline): MDHEN, SYDVKM. The V end lost 4 bases, the J end lost 2 bases, and 12 bases lay between the germline ends. The CDR3 sequence is 14 residues long. The CDR3 loop reads CASSSTGTAYEQYF. The CDR3 nucleotides read TGTGCCAGCAGTTCCACCGGCACCGCCTACGAGCAGTACTTC.

A word on this clonotype: With a much larger clone just one base away, this may be a read error. CDR3 sequence (DNA): TGTGCCAGCAGCTCCCCCCCATCCGGCCGGACAGAAACAGATACGCAGTATTTT. Translating it yields CASSSPPSGRTETDTQYF. The rearrangement joins TRBV7-9 to TRBJ2-3; D perhaps matches TRBD1 (6 bases). Germline CDR1 SEHNR, CDR2 FQNEAQ (reference sequence). Trimming removed 4 bases at V and 3 bases at J, with 23 bases between. The CDR3 covers 18 residues. The full variable domain, in which reference TRBV7-9 and TRBJ2-3 provide the parts outside the CDR3, is DTGVSQNPRHKITKRGQNVTFRCDPISEHNRLYWYRQTLGQGPEFLTYFQNEAQLEKSRLLSDRFSAERPKGSFSTLEIQRTEQGDSAMYLCASSSPPSGRTETDTQYFGPGTRLTVL.

The CDR3: CASSFVRSSYEQYF. In DNA form, the CDR3 reads TGTGCCAGCAGTTTTGTCAGAAGTTCCTACGAGCAGTACTTC. The chain employs TRBV27 and TRBJ2-7; no clear D. Between the trimmed V and J ends, which lost 3 bases and 1 base, there was a span of 10 bases. Per the germline V gene, CDR1 is MNHEY and CDR2 is SMNVEV (reference sequence). CDR3 length: 14 residues.

This clonotype was observed at least ten times. The V and J genes are TRBV6-1 and TRBJ1-1; D remains unclear. Germline loops: CDR1 MNHNS, CDR2 SASEGT. V lost 6 bases and J 4 bases, leaving 9 bases between the germline ends. The CDR3 contains 12 residues. DNA for the CDR3: TGTGCCAGCAGCCCGTCAGGCACTGAAGCTTTCTTT. Its translation: CASSPSGTEAFF.

In this sample, this clonotype turned up a few times. The chain is built from TRBV28 and TRBJ1-4; the D gene is possibly TRBD1 (6 bases). Germline V CDR1 and CDR2: MDHEN, SYDVKM. This CDR3 comprises 14 residues. V lost 3 bases and J lost 7, with 12 bases in between. This CDR3 is CASSLGGRTEKLFF. The DNA of the CDR3 is TGTGCCAGCAGTTTGGGGGGGCGGACTGAAAAACTGTTTTTT.

This clonotype came up many times. The chain uses TRBV27 and TRBJ2-3; TRBD2 aligns across 9 bases. CDR3 length equals 16 residues. With V trimmed by 6 bases and J by 2 bases, 9 bases remained unmatched. Germline assignment: CDR1 MNHEY and CDR2 SMNVEV (reference sequence). The CDR3 bases are TGTGCCAGCAGCCTATCAGCGGGGGGTTTCACAGATACGCAGTATTTT. Translated, it gives CASSLSAGGFTDTQYF.

At least ten counts were recorded for this clonotype. This chain links TRBV28 with TRBJ2-7; D is undetermined. V was pared by 3 bases and J by 2 bases, with 11 bases between. Per germline, CDR1 MDHEN and CDR2 SYDVKM. The CDR3 has 14 amino acids. The CDR3 sequence: CASSFGVTTYEQYF. DNA of the CDR3: TGTGCCAGCAGTTTTGGGGTTACAACCTACGAGCAGTACTTC.

This clonotype came up a few times. The gene calls are TRBV28 and TRBJ1-3; D gene ambiguous. Germline CDR1 reads MDHEN; CDR2 reads SYDVKM. The CDR3 spans 15 residues. With 5 bases removed from V and 6 bases from J, the gap between germline ends came to 17 bases. The CDR3 region is CASSAQRVLANTIYF. The CDR3 DNA follows: TGTGCCAGCAGTGCCCAAAGGGTTCTTGCAAACACCATATATTTT.

This clonotype has only a few counts. The CDR3 reads CASSLPGPGELFF. Here the CDR3 DNA reads TGTGCCAGCAGCTTACCAGGGCCCGGGGAGCTGTTTTTT. The chain joins TRBV7-9 to TRBJ2-2; a weak D match, TRBD1 (5 bases). Germline-derived CDR1 and CDR2 are SEHNR and FQNEAQ (reference sequence). The CDR3 consists of 13 residues. V gave up 2 bases and J gave up 6 bases, with 7 bases separating them.

This sequence joins TRBV11-2 and TRBJ1-1, with 10 bases fitting TRBD1. The CDR3 totals 16 residues. Germline loops: CDR1 SGHAT, CDR2 FQNNGV. V gave up 4 bases and J gave up 5 bases; unmatched junction bases: 10. CDR3 sequence reads: CASSWDRGRALTEAFF. The CDR3 DNA is TGTGCCAGCAGCTGGGACAGGGGTCGGGCGTTGACTGAAGCTTTCTTT.

V is TRBV4-1 and J is TRBJ1-4, with D possibly TRBD1 on 6 matching bases. The CDR3 runs 16 residues. V dropped 5 bases and J dropped 5 bases, with 18 bases sitting between them. Germline CDR1 MGHRA, CDR2 YSYEKL. The CDR3 DNA reads as TGCGCCAGCAGCTTCTTCTACAGGGATCGAAATGAAAAACTGTTTTTT. This codes for CASSFFYRDRNEKLFF.

This clonotype was recorded a few times. CDR3 loop: CASSYDSGGAFSGPDEQFF. CDR3 bases: TGTGCCAGCAGTTACGATAGCGGGGGGGCCTTCTCCGGCCCCGATGAGCAGTTCTTC. The chain links TRBV6-5 to TRBJ2-1; 11 bases are a match to TRBD2. The CDR3 length is 19 residues. Germline values: CDR1 MNHEY, CDR2 SVGAGI. With V trimmed by 2 bases and J by 8 bases, 17 bases remained unmatched.

On this clonotype itself: This sequence may be a read error, since a much larger clone differs from it by one base. J is TRBJ1-1 and V is TRBV7-2, with D tentatively TRBD1 (5 bases). Germline V lookup: CDR1 SGHTA, CDR2 FQGNSA. Trimming took off 5 bases at V and 11 bases at J, with 15 bases between the two ends. This CDR3 is 12 amino acids long. For the CDR3, the DNA is TGTGCCAGCAGCCCCGGGGTGGCAGGGGCTTTCTTT. This encodes CASSPGVAGAFF.

This clonotype was observed many times. This chain joins TRBV28 and TRBJ2-7, with 7 bases identical to TRBD1. In germline, CDR1 is MDHEN, CDR2 SYDVKM. V was pared by 2 bases and J by 4 bases, with 17 bases of the junction left unmatched. This CDR3 is built from 18 residues. The CDR3 coding sequence is TGTGCCAGCAGTTTAGAGGGGGCGCATATTGGGGAGAAATACGAGCAGTACTTC. As protein: CASSLEGAHIGEKYEQYF.

Points on this clonotype: Given a much more abundant clone one base away, this may be a read error. The J gene is TRBJ2-1, the V gene TRBV24-1; weak D call: TRBD2 (5 bases). In germline, CDR1 is KGHDR, CDR2 SFDVKD. The CDR3 spans 17 residues. This CDR3 reads CAISDLPRTGSYNEQFF. DNA of the CDR3: TGTGCCATCAGTGATTTGCCCCGGACTGGCTCCTACAATGAGCAGTTCTTC.

CDR3 bases: TGTGCCAGCAGTGCCACAGGGGCGGCCACTGAAGCTTTCTTT. Translation gives CASSATGAATEAFF. The chain carries TRBV6-4 and TRBJ1-1; 7 nucleotides match TRBD1. The CDR3 has 14 amino acids. Germline V CDR1 and CDR2: MRHNA, SNTAGT. Trimming cost V 4 bases and J 4 bases; bases outside gene matches: 6.

The genes are TRBV19 and TRBJ1-2, with TRBD1 as a possible D gene (6 bases). V lost 3 bases and J 7 bases, leaving 15 bases between the germline ends. In germline, CDR1 is LNHDA, CDR2 SQIVND (reference sequence). This CDR3 region has 14 residues. The CDR3: CASSILESTGGYTF. CDR3 DNA: TGTGCCAGTAGTATTTTAGAGTCGACAGGTGGCTACACCTTC.

This clonotype was observed a handful of times. The chain has TRBV2 and TRBJ2-2; D remains ambiguous. CDR1 is SNHLY and CDR2 is FYNNEI in the germline V gene. V lost 0 bases and J lost 8, with 7 bases in between. The CDR3 runs to 13 residues. The CDR3, as DNA: TGTGCCAGCAGTGAAGCGCTGGGGGGGGAGCTGTTTTTT. This codes for CASSEALGGELFF.

In the case of this clonotype: At one end the junction does not follow the germline gene, possibly because of a read error. The chain uses TRBV30 and TRBJ1-1, with D unclear. The CDR3 runs to 13 residues. The germline V gene encodes CDR1 GTSNPN and CDR2 SVGIG (reference sequence). The CDR3 DNA is TGTGTCTGGAGTGTGGATTTCTCAGTTGAAGCTTTCTTT. It translates to CVWSVDFSVEAFF.

This clonotype was picked up many times. CDR3 region: CASSLVPSVDEQYF. The CDR3 DNA is TGTGCCAGCAGCTTAGTGCCTAGCGTAGACGAGCAGTACTTC. The V call is TRBV7-2, the J call TRBJ2-7, with D perhaps TRBD2 (6 bases). V shed 1 base and J shed 5 bases, with 12 bases lying between them. Germline assignment: CDR1 SGHTA and CDR2 FQGNSA. CDR3 size: 14 residues. The whole variable domain, filled in from reference TRBV7-2 and TRBJ2-7, reads GAGVSQSPSNKVTEKGKDVELRCDPISGHTALYWYRQSLGQGLEFLIYFQGNSAPDKSGLPSDRFSAERTGGSVSTLTIQRTQQEDSAVYLCASSLVPSVDEQYFGPGTRLTVT.

V is TRBV11-2 and J is TRBJ2-1, with 8 nucleotides matching TRBD1. Germline CDR1 SGHAT, CDR2 FQNNGV. The CDR3 is 16 amino acids. The V gene end was trimmed by 3 bases and the J gene end by 2 bases; junction bases not matched to a gene: 6. Here the CDR3 DNA reads TGTGCCAGCAGCTTCATGGACAGGGCAGCCTACAATGAGCAGTTCTTC. Protein sequence: CASSFMDRAAYNEQFF.

This clonotype has ten or more counts. This rearrangement joins TRBV3-1 to TRBJ2-6; unclear D gene. This CDR3 is 16 amino acids long. V lost 0 bases and J lost 4, with 10 bases in between. The germline gives CDR1 LGHDT, CDR2 YNNKEL (reference sequence). The CDR3 DNA reads TGTGCCAGCAGCCAAGATTTAGGGATAGGGGCCAACGTCCTGACTTTC. Translation: CASSQDLGIGANVLTF.

This clonotype was observed at least ten times. The chain carries TRBV20-1 and TRBJ2-1, with 8 positions matching TRBD2. CDR1 DFQATT and CDR2 SNEGSKA come from the germline V gene (reference sequence). The V segment lost 3 bases and the J segment 4 bases; nucleotides outside the gene matches: 5. The CDR3 consists of 14 residues. CDR3 coding DNA: TGCAGTGCTAGGGCGACTAGCGATTACAATGAGCAGTTCTTC. This translates into CSARATSDYNEQFF.

This clonotype was picked up many times. The V call is TRBV18, the J call TRBJ1-2; D remains unclear. V dropped 4 bases and J dropped 4 bases, with 13 bases sitting between them. Per the germline V gene, CDR1 is KGHSH and CDR2 is LQKENI. The CDR3 is 14 residues long. The CDR3 region has the DNA TGTGCCAGCTCACTAGAAGGCGCGATCTATGGCTACACCTTC. As protein: CASSLEGAIYGYTF.